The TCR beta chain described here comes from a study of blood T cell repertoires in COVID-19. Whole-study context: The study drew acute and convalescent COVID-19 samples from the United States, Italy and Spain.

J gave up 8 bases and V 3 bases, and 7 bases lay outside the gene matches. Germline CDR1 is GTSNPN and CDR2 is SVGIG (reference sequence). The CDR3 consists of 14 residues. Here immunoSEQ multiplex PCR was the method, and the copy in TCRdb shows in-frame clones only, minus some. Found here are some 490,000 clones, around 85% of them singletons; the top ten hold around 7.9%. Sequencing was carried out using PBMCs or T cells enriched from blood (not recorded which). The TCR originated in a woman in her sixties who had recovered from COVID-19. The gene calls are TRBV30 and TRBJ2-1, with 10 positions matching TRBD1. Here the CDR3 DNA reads TGTGCCTGGAGGCAGGGACAGGGGAACCATGAGCAGTTCTTC. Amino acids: CAWRQGQGNHEQFF.